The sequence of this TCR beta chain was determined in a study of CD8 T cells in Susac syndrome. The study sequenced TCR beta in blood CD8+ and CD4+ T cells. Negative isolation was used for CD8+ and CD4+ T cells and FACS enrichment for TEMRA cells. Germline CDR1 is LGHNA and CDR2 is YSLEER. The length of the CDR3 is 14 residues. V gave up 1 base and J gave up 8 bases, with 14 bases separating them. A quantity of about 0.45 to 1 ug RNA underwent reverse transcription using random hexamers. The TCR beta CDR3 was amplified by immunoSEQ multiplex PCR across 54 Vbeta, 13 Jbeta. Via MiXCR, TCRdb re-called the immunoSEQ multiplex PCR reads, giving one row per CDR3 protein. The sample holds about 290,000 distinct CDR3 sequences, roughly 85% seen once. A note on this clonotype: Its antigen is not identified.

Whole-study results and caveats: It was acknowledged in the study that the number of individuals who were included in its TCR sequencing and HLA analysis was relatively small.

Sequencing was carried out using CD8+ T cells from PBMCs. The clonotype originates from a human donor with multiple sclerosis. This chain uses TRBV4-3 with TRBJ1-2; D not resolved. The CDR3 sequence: CASSQGAGSWGYTF. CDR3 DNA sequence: TGCGCCAGCAGCCAAGGGGCAGGTAGTTGGGGCTACACCTTC.